The present T cell receptor (beta chain) was sequenced within a study of blood T cell repertoires in COVID-19. Per the study methods: Estimation of nucleated cell counts relied on the amplification of reference gene primers. Sequenced by immunoSEQ multiplex PCR; TCRdb stores in-frame clones only, minus some. The DNA gave D and trimming, while V, J and clone size come from that table. The table records some 200,000 clones, around 85% of them present only once. Germline CDR1 LNHDA, CDR2 SQIVND (reference sequence). The germline V and J ends were trimmed by 5 bases and 3 bases, with 7 bases remaining between them. The CDR3 is 12 residues long.

This chain connects TRBV19 to TRBJ1-2, with a weak D call TRBD1 (5 bases). Sequenced sample: peripheral blood. The receptor comes from a woman in her 70s with COVID-19, enrolled during active disease. CDR3 protein: CASSSTDYGYTF. DNA of the CDR3: TGTGCCAGTAGTTCGACAGACTATGGCTACACCTTC. The variable domain in full, with the rest retrieved from reference TRBV19 and TRBJ1-2, is DGGITQSPKYLFRKEGQNVTLSCEQNLNHDAMYWYRQDPGQGLRLIYYSQIVNDFQKGDIAEGYSVSREKKESFPLTVTSAQKNPTAFYLCASSSTDYGYTFGSGTRLTVV.